Listed below are T cell receptor beta chains from one sample, sequenced in a study of preoperative IRX-2 immunotherapy in early breast cancer. The data were produced by immunoSEQ multiplex PCR, yet TCRdb's version contains in-frame clones alone and is incomplete. The table lists approximately 24,000 clones, 80% to 90% of them singletons, with roughly 9% in the top ten. Source: tumor tissue, taken after IRX-2 immunotherapy. These receptors all stem from a human donor with breast cancer. CDR3s include the opening cysteine and the closing phenylalanine or tryptophan. Fields, in order: D gene, clone size, J gene, CDR3 length, V gene, CDR3 protein, CDR3 DNA. The D gene is left open where the match is weak. The size of a clone is reported for some rows only, either as once, few or many, or as a class for expanded clones.

>TRBD2|.|TRBJ2-7|14|TRBV7-2
CASSLLAGGREQYF
TGTGCCAGCAGCTTACTAGCGGGAGGGAGGGAGCAGTACTTC
>.|.|TRBJ2-5|14|TRBV5-4
CASSLGGEGETQYF
TGTGCCAGCAGCTTGGGGGGCGAGGGGGAGACCCAGTACTTC
>.|.|TRBJ2-1|15|TRBV27
CASSFQDPTYNEQFF
TGTGCCAGCAGTTTCCAGGACCCAACCTACAATGAGCAGTTCTTC
>.|.|TRBJ2-7|15|TRBV6-5
CASSYFGGGIDEQYF
TGTGCCAGCAGTTACTTTGGCGGGGGCATCGACGAGCAGTACTTC
>TRBD1|once|TRBJ2-5|14|TRBV5-1
CASSGGTGGETQYF
TGCGCCAGCAGCGGTGGGACAGGGGGAGAGACCCAGTACTTC
>.|.|TRBJ1-1|16|TRBV19
CASSIDREQMNTEAFF
TGTGCCAGTAGTATAGATAGGGAACAGATGAACACTGAAGCTTTCTTT
>TRBD2|.|TRBJ2-5|14|TRBV5-4
CASSFSGGQETQYF
TGTGCCAGCAGCTTTAGCGGGGGGCAAGAGACCCAGTACTTC
>.|.|TRBJ1-1|16|TRBV4-1
CASSQGGSGRFTEAFF
TGCGCCAGCAGCCAAGGTGGGTCGGGACGGTTCACTGAAGCTTTCTTT
>.|.|TRBJ2-3|18|TRBV4-1
CASSQERGTVLSTDTQYF
TGCGCCAGCAGCCAAGAAAGGGGAACGGTTTTAAGCACAGATACGCAGTATTTT
>TRBD2|.|TRBJ2-1|18|TRBV7-6
CASSLGTSGSISYNEQFF
TGTGCCAGCAGCTTAGGGACTAGCGGGAGTATCAGCTACAATGAGCAGTTCTTC
>TRBD2|once|TRBJ2-7|15|TRBV28
CASSLVGGSSYEQYF
TGTGCCAGCAGTTTGGTGGGCGGGAGCTCCTACGAGCAGTACTTC
>TRBD1|few|TRBJ2-5|15|TRBV14
CASSQGAGGTATQYF
TGTGCCAGCAGCCAGGGTGCAGGGGGCACGGCGACCCAGTACTTC
>.|.|TRBJ2-2|14|TRBV10-3
CAIRFGPNTGELFF
TGTGCCATCAGGTTTGGACCGAACACCGGGGAGCTGTTTTTT
>TRBD2|.|TRBJ2-3|16|TRBV19
CASAAGLAALTDTQYF
TGTGCCAGCGCTGCAGGACTAGCGGCTCTCACAGATACGCAGTATTTT
>TRBD2|.|TRBJ2-7|14|TRBV2
CASSGGGSAYEQYF
TGTGCCAGCAGTGGAGGCGGGAGTGCCTACGAGCAGTACTTC
>.|.|TRBJ2-1|13|TRBV4-1
CASSLQGRESLFF
TGCGCCAGCAGCCTGCAGGGGCGGGAGAGTCTGTTCTTC
>TRBD1|few|TRBJ1-2|14|TRBV28
CASSRGQGRDGYTF
TGTGCCAGCAGCCGCGGACAGGGAAGGGATGGCTACACCTTC
>TRBD1|.|TRBJ2-2|14|TRBV27
CAARDRGNTGELFF
TGTGCCGCCCGGGACAGGGGGAACACCGGGGAGCTGTTTTTT
>.|.|TRBJ1-1|12|TRBV12-5
CASGLLPQVTFF
TGTGCTAGTGGGCTCCTCCCACAGGTAACTTTCTTT
>.|few|TRBJ1-3|16|TRBV25-1
CASSESPTVSGNTIYF
TGTGCCAGCAGTGAATCCCCGACAGTCTCTGGAAACACCATATATTTT
>.|.|TRBJ1-1|14|TRBV18
CASSPTGLGTEAFF
TGTGCCAGCTCACCCACAGGGCTCGGCACTGAAGCTTTCTTT
>.|few|TRBJ1-1|13|TRBV9
CASSVETHTEAFF
TGTGCCAGCAGCGTGGAGACTCATACTGAAGCTTTCTTT